This paragraph covers one T cell receptor beta chain sequence. Its matching antigen is unknown. 13 Jbeta primers and 60 Vbeta primers were used for the PCR. TCRdb's table, derived via immunoSEQ multiplex PCR, lists solely in-frame clones and lacks some. The sample holds about 43,000 clones, around three quarters seen once. It was healthy bone marrow donors who served as donors. The sample originates from a study of cytomegalovirus exposure and HLA in healthy donors. General study results and limits: Most likely, a cluster of highly shared sequence variants arose as a sequencing artifact. Rare TCR sequences predominated, though certain public TCRs were found in many donors.

This sequence was found in a man aged 25 to 40 in good health and CMV-seronegative. The source material was PBMCs.

The CDR3 here is CASSQSRQGPYTYGYTF. The CDR3, as DNA: TGCGCCAGCAGCCAATCCAGACAGGGGCCATACACCTATGGCTACACCTTC. This rearrangement joins TRBV4-3 to TRBJ1-2, with TRBD1 matching 8 bases. CDR1 is LGHNA and CDR2 is YSLEER in the germline V gene. The CDR3 has 17 amino acids. V lost 2 bases, J lost 4 bases, and 12 bases stayed unmatched.